These T cell receptor beta chains were read from a single sample in a study of cytomegalovirus exposure and HLA in healthy donors. Sequencing was performed with immunoSEQ multiplex PCR; in TCRdb, only in-frame clones are kept and a portion is missing. The sample includes some 150,000 clones, 75% to 85% of them seen just once. The sequencing input was PBMCs. All receptors derive from a woman in her forties or fifties in good health and CMV-seronegative. Each CDR3 is given with its conserved first and last residue. Fields, in order: clone size, CDR3 length, V gene, D gene, J gene, CDR3 DNA, CDR3 protein. D genes are given only for firm matches. Only part of the rows carry a size: once, few, many, or a class if the clone is expanded.

-	15	TRBV25-1	-	TRBJ1-3	TGTGCCAGCAGTAAGCTAGGGGAAGCTGGAAACACCATATATTTT	CASSKLGEAGNTIYF
-	19	TRBV5-5	-	TRBJ1-2	TGTGCCAGCAGCTGGACCTTCCAGAGAACAGGGAGACGGCACTATGGCTACACCTTC	CASSWTFQRTGRRHYGYTF
-	11	TRBV6-9	-	TRBJ2-7	TGTGCCAGAGGATACCAGGGGGAGCAGTACTTC	CARGYQGEQYF
-	16	TRBV9	TRBD2	TRBJ2-5	TGTGCCAGCAGCGCGACTAGCGGGGGGTACCAAGAGACCCAGTACTTC	CASSATSGGYQETQYF
once	15	TRBV6-5	TRBD1	TRBJ2-1	TGTGCCAGCAGTCCGGGACAGGGAGTGGTCAATGAGCAGTTCTTC	CASSPGQGVVNEQFF
once	12	TRBV5-1	-	TRBJ1-1	TGCGCCAGCAGCTTCGGGAACACTGAAGCTTTCTTT	CASSFGNTEAFF
-	14	TRBV29-1	TRBD2	TRBJ2-5	TGCAGCGTTGTATGGCGGGGGGGTGGGTGGACCCAGTACTTC	CSVVWRGGGWTQYF
few	15	TRBV11-3	-	TRBJ1-2	TGTGCCAGCAGCCTGGGACGGCGGGAAGGCTATGGCTACACCTTC	CASSLGRREGYGYTF
once	13	TRBV4-3	-	TRBJ2-3	TGCGCCAGTTCCCTTTTCCGCACAGATACGCAGTATTTT	CASSLFRTDTQYF
once	15	TRBV6-6	-	TRBJ1-1	TGTGCCAGCAGATCTGCGTACGAGGGCGAGACTGAAGCTTTCTTT	CASRSAYEGETEAFF
-	11	TRBV7-3	-	TRBJ2-1	TGTGCCAGCAGCTCCGGGAGTGAGCAGTTCTTC	CASSSGSEQFF
few	15	TRBV5-1	TRBD2	TRBJ2-3	TGCGCCAGCAGCCCGACTAGCGGGGGCACAGATACGCAGTATTTT	CASSPTSGGTDTQYF
-	14	TRBV10-3	-	TRBJ2-3	TGTGCCATCAGCCTTCAGGGTCCCCCAGATACGCAGTATTTT	CAISLQGPPDTQYF
-	15	TRBV7-9	-	TRBJ2-3	TGTGCCAGCAGCTTATTGAACAATCCCACAGATACGCAGTATTTT	CASSLLNNPTDTQYF
-	12	TRBV19	-	TRBJ2-5	TGTGCCAGTAGTTTCGGGAAGGAGACCCAGTACTTC	CASSFGKETQYF
-	14	TRBV2	TRBD2	TRBJ2-3	TGTGCCAGCCGACCACCCGGGGGGAGGGAAACGCAGTATTTT	CASRPPGGRETQYF
few	15	TRBV6-6	TRBD1	TRBJ2-7	TGTGCCAGCAGTTACTCAGTGGGACAGTCCTACGAGCAGTACTTC	CASSYSVGQSYEQYF
-	15	TRBV19	-	TRBJ2-5	TGTGCCAGTAGTATAGGGGGGACATCCCAAGAGACCCAGTACTTC	CASSIGGTSQETQYF
-	14	TRBV6-5	TRBD1	TRBJ2-1	TGTGCCAGCAGTTACTCGACAGGGACGGCTGAGCAGTTCTTC	CASSYSTGTAEQFF
-	15	TRBV19	-	TRBJ1-4	TGTGCCAGTAGTACCCAACAGGGTATAAATGAAAAACTGTTTTTT	CASSTQQGINEKLFF
-	15	TRBV10-3	TRBD2	TRBJ2-1	TGTGCCATCAGTTTAGCGGGGGGGGCCCCACATGAGCAGTTCTTC	CAISLAGGAPHEQFF
-	15	TRBV27	TRBD2	TRBJ2-1	TGTGCCAGCAGTTGGACTAGCGGGACTAACAATGAGCAGTTCTTC	CASSWTSGTNNEQFF
-	11	TRBV6-5	-	TRBJ2-5	TGTGCCAGCAGTTCAGGGGAGACCCAGTACTTC	CASSSGETQYF
-	15	TRBV5-1	-	TRBJ2-1	TGCGCCAGCAGCTTGACCGCGGGAATCGTCAATGAGCAGTTCTTC	CASSLTAGIVNEQFF
-	14	TRBV2	-	TRBJ2-3	TGTGCCAGCAGTGAAGCGACGGCTAGCCGGGGGCAGTATTTT	CASSEATASRGQYF
-	14	TRBV5-1	-	TRBJ1-3	TGCGCCAGCAGCTTGGGTAGTGCTGGAAACACCATATATTTT	CASSLGSAGNTIYF
-	14	TRBV9	-	TRBJ1-4	TGTGCCAGCAGCGTAGATACAACTAATGAAAAACTGTTTTTT	CASSVDTTNEKLFF
-	15	TRBV5-5	-	TRBJ1-5	TGTGCCAGCAGCCCATACCTGGGAGACAATCAGCCCCAGCATTTT	CASSPYLGDNQPQHF
-	12	TRBV19	-	TRBJ1-2	TGTGCCAGTAGTAACGGGGACTATGGCTACACCTTC	CASSNGDYGYTF
once	14	TRBV19	-	TRBJ2-7	TGTGCCAGTAGTATGGGGCATGGAACTCACGAGCAGTACTTC	CASSMGHGTHEQYF
-	16	TRBV28	TRBD2	TRBJ2-5	TGTGCCAGCAGTTTAGTGAAGGCGGGGGGGCTAAAGACCCAGTACTTC	CASSLVKAGGLKTQYF
-	14	TRBV6-1	TRBD2	TRBJ2-7	TGTGCCAGCAGTGTTCTAGCGGGGGACTACGAGCAGTACTTC	CASSVLAGDYEQYF
once	17	TRBV5-8	TRBD2	TRBJ2-7	TGTGCCAGCAGCTTGGTAGCTAGCGGGAGGAACTCCTACGAGCAGTACTTC	CASSLVASGRNSYEQYF
-	13	TRBV6-6	TRBD1	TRBJ2-7	TGTGCCAGCAGTTACGACAGGGTCGGCGAGCAGTACTTC	CASSYDRVGEQYF
-	12	TRBV2	-	TRBJ1-2	TGTGCCAGCAGCACGGAGAACTATGGCTACACCTTC	CASSTENYGYTF
-	13	TRBV27	TRBD1	TRBJ2-7	TGTGCCAGCTTGGGGACAGCACCATACGAGCAGTACTTC	CASLGTAPYEQYF
-	13	TRBV2	-	TRBJ2-7	TGTGCCAGCAGTGTAGGCAGGACCTACGAGCAGTACTTC	CASSVGRTYEQYF
-	15	TRBV15	TRBD1	TRBJ2-5	TGTGCCACCAGCCCCCGGGACAGGGAGGGAGAGACCCAGTACTTC	CATSPRDREGETQYF
-	13	TRBV9	-	TRBJ2-1	TGTGCCAGCGCCTTTGGGGGGGGCAAGGAGCAGTTCTTC	CASAFGGGKEQFF
-	13	TRBV29-1	-	TRBJ2-1	TGCAGCGTTATCAGGGTATCCTACAATGAGCAGTTCTTC	CSVIRVSYNEQFF
-	15	TRBV5-1	TRBD1	TRBJ2-1	TGCGCCAGCAGGCAAGGACAGGGGGTTTACAATGAGCAGTTCTTC	CASRQGQGVYNEQFF
-	15	TRBV7-6	-	TRBJ2-1	TGTGCCAGCAGCTTGGCAGGGGTAACCTACAATGAGCAGTTCTTC	CASSLAGVTYNEQFF
-	12	TRBV7-2	-	TRBJ1-2	TGTGCCAGCAGCCCCCCCGGGAAAGGCTACACCTTC	CASSPPGKGYTF
-	15	TRBV19	-	TRBJ1-1	TGTGCCAGTAGTATTGGGTTACAGGGTGTCACTGAAGCTTTCTTT	CASSIGLQGVTEAFF
-	20	TRBV19	TRBD1	TRBJ1-1	TGTGCCAGTAGCCTGACAGGGGGCGGTCGAATAGGGAATATGAACACTGAAGCTTTCTTT	CASSLTGGGRIGNMNTEAFF
-	17	TRBV10-3	TRBD1	TRBJ1-1	TGTGCCATCAGTTCGACAGGGGGGAGCCCGATGAACACTGAAGCTTTCTTT	CAISSTGGSPMNTEAFF
-	15	TRBV18	TRBD1	TRBJ1-2	TGTGCCAGCTCACCGGTCCGGGACAGCAGCTATGGCTACACCTTC	CASSPVRDSSYGYTF
few	14	TRBV18	TRBD1	TRBJ2-2	TGTGCCAGCTCATGGGACAGGGGCACCGGGGAGCTGTTTTTT	CASSWDRGTGELFF
-	15	TRBV4-1	-	TRBJ1-1	TGCGCCAGCAGCGACCGACCCGGGAGGACCACTGAAGCTTTCTTT	CASSDRPGRTTEAFF
-	13	TRBV10-1	-	TRBJ1-1	TGCGCCAGCAGTGAGTCGAACAGAAATGAAGCTTTCTTT	CASSESNRNEAFF
once	14	TRBV15	-	TRBJ1-4	TGTGCCACCAGCAGAGACCGGGGAGGTGAAAAACTGTTTTTT	CATSRDRGGEKLFF
-	15	TRBV7-8	-	TRBJ2-7	TGTGCCAGCAGCTTAGATCGCGCAGGGTTGGCCGAGCAGTACTTC	CASSLDRAGLAEQYF
-	16	TRBV4-2	TRBD2	TRBJ2-7	TGTGCCAGCAGCCAATACGGGACTAGCGGGGCGTACGAGCAGTACTTC	CASSQYGTSGAYEQYF
-	15	TRBV9	TRBD2	TRBJ2-1	TGTGCCAGCAGCGTAGACAGCGGGAGTTGGAATGAGCAGTTCTTC	CASSVDSGSWNEQFF
few	15	TRBV5-6	TRBD2	TRBJ2-2	TGTGCCAGCAGTTTTAATCCGGGAGGCCAGGAGCGGCTGTTTTTT	CASSFNPGGQERLFF
-	14	TRBV7-9	-	TRBJ1-6	TGTTCCAGCAGCTTAGGAGGGTTAGAGTCACCCCTCCACTTT	CSSSLGGLESPLHF
-	14	TRBV5-1	-	TRBJ2-5	TGCGCCAGCCGTCCGGGGGGCCGGGTTGAGACCCAGTACTTC	CASRPGGRVETQYF